Sequencing of this T cell receptor beta chain was carried out in a study of shared clonotypes between healthy human individuals. Naive CD8 cells lacked CD45RO, underwent positive selection for CCR7 and left out terminally differentiated effector memory CD45RA+ cells. Profiled with immunoSEQ multiplex PCR; TCRdb holds only in-frame clones, not every one. The table shows some 1,900,000 clones, with about 95% occurring only once. The CDR3 runs 12 residues. Trimming took 3 bases from V and 14 from J, leaving 14 bases between them. Germline CDR1 is SGHTS and CDR2 is YDEGEE. Sequences were obtained from naive CD8+ T cells sorted from blood. The rearrangement joins TRBV5-8 to TRBJ1-4; D gene unclear. The sequence was obtained from a man aged 18 to 29 in good health. CDR3 DNA: TGTGCCAGCAGCTACGATATAGATCGGCTGTTTTTT. Its translation: CASSYDIDRLFF.